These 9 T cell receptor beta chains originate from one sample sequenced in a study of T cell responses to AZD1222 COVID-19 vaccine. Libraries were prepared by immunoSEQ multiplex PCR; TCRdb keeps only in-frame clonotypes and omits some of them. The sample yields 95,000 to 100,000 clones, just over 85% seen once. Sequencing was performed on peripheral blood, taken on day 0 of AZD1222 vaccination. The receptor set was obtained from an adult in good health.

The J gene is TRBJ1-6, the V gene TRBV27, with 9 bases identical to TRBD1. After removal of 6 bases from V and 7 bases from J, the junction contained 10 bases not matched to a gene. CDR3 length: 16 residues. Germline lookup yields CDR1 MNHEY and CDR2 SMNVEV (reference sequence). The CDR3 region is CASSWGQGSRNSPLHF. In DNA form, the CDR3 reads TGTGCCAGCAGCTGGGGACAGGGAAGCAGAAATTCACCCCTCCACTTT.

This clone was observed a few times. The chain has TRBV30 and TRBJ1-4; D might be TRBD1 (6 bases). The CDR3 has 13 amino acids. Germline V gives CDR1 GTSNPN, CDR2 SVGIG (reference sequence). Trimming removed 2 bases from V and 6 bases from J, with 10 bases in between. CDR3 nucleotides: TGTGCCTGGAGTAAGGGGGGAGATGAAAAACTGTTTTTT. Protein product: CAWSKGGDEKLFF.

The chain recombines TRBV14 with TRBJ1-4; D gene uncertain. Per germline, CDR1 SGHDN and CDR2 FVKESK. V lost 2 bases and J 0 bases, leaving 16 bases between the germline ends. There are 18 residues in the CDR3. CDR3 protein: CASSQRRSLVATNEKLFF. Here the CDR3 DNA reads TGTGCCAGCAGCCAAAGGCGCAGTTTAGTTGCAACTAATGAAAAACTGTTTTTT.

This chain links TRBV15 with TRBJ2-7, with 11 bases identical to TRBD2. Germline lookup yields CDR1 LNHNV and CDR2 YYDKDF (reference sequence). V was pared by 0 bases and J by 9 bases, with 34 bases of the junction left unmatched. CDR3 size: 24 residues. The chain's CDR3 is CATSRDIGRSWVAGGPGFMGRQYF. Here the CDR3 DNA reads TGTGCCACCAGCAGAGATATTGGCCGTTCGTGGGTAGCGGGAGGGCCTGGTTTCATGGGCAGGCAGTACTTC.

CDR3 nucleotides: TGTGCCAGCAGCTTATGGTGGGGCGACCGGGCCGGAAACACCATATATTTT. It translates to CASSLWWGDRAGNTIYF. V gene TRBV11-2 combines with J gene TRBJ1-3, with D possibly matching TRBD1 (5 bases). This CDR3 is built from 17 residues. V lost 2 bases, J lost 4 bases, and 18 bases lay in between. Germline assignment: CDR1 SGHAT and CDR2 FQNNGV.

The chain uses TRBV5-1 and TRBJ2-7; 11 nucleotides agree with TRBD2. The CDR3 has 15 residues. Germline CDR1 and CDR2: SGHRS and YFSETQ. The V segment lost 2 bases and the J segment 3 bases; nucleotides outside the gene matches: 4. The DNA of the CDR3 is TGCGCCAGCAGCTTCGGGACTAGCGGCCTCTACGAGCAGTACTTC. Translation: CASSFGTSGLYEQYF.

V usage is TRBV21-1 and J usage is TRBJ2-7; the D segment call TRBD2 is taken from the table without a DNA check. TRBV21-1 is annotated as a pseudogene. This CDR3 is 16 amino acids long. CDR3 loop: CASSSRQPEGLYEQYF. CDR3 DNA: TGTGCCAGCAGCTCCCGACAACCCGAGGGCCTATACGAGCAGTACTTC.

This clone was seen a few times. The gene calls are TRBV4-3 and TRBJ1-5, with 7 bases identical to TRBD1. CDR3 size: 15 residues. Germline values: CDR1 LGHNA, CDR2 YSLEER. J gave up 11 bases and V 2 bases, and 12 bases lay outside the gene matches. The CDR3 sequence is CASSQSLQGFRAQHF. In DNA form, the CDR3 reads TGCGCCAGCAGCCAATCCCTACAGGGGTTCAGGGCCCAGCATTTT.

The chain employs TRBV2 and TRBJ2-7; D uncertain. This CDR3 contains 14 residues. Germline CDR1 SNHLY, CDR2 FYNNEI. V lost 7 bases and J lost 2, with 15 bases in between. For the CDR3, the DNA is TGTGCCAGCACACGAGACACTCAGGCCTACGAGCAGTACTTC. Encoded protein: CASTRDTQAYEQYF.